The next 6 T cell receptor beta chains were all read from a single sample in a study of cytomegalovirus exposure and HLA in healthy donors. The PCR made use of 60 Vbeta and 13 Jbeta primers. The data were produced by immunoSEQ multiplex PCR, yet TCRdb's version contains in-frame clones alone and is incomplete. Here the sample spans 80,000 to 100,000 clones, 81% being singletons. Source material: PBMCs. The receptors were gathered from a human donor in good health.

The rearrangement links TRBV11-2 to TRBJ1-6; weak D call: TRBD1 (6 bases). Between the trimmed V and J ends, which lost 0 bases and 10 bases, there was a span of 16 bases. Germline V lookup: CDR1 SGHAT, CDR2 FQNNGV. This CDR3 has 16 amino acids. The CDR3, as DNA: TGTGCCAGCAGCTTAGATCTGTGGGGGCGGAGGTCACCCCTCCACTTT. It specifies CASSLDLWGRRSPLHF.

The chain is built from TRBV6-4 and TRBJ2-1, with D possibly matching TRBD2 (6 bases). V was trimmed by 7 bases and J by 5 bases, leaving 15 bases between them. CDR1 is MRHNA, CDR2 SNTAGT, per germline. The CDR3 runs 14 residues. The CDR3 DNA reads as TGTGCCAGCATAGTGGGGGACTGGGACAATGAGCAGTTCTTC. Its protein is CASIVGDWDNEQFF.

The V gene is TRBV25-1, the J gene TRBJ1-2; possibly TRBD1 for D (6 bases). The V gene's germline CDR1 is MGHDK and CDR2 SYGVNS. V shed 4 bases and J shed 4 bases, with 10 bases lying between them. CDR3 length: 13 amino acids. CDR3 DNA: TGTGCCAGCAGTGCCGGGACAAGCTATGGCTACACCTTC. Its protein is CASSAGTSYGYTF.

V usage is TRBV5-6 and J usage is TRBJ2-5; D gene uncertain. Deletions cut 2 bases from V and 5 bases from J, with 7 bases between. The CDR3 is 12 amino acids. CDR1 and CDR2 from the germline V gene are SGHDT and YYEEEE. Written as DNA, the CDR3 is TGTGCCAGCAGCTTAGCCGAGGAGACCCAGTACTTC. As protein: CASSLAEETQYF.

This clone has just a few counts. CDR3: CASSLILSTDTQYF. The CDR3 region has the DNA TGTGCCAGCAGCTTAATTCTGAGCACAGATACGCAGTATTTT. The J gene is TRBJ2-3, the V gene TRBV7-2; D is ambiguous. Germline V gene lookup returns CDR1 SGHTA and CDR2 FQGNSA. Between the trimmed V and J ends, which lost 2 bases and 0 bases, there was a span of 6 bases. The CDR3 is 14 residues long.

This chain uses TRBV6-6 with TRBJ2-7, with unresolved D. Trimming cost V 7 bases and J 0 bases, with 19 bases left between them. Looked up from germline, CDR1 is MNHNY and CDR2 is SVGAGI (reference sequence). This CDR3 has 16 amino acids. CDR3 DNA: TGTGCCAGCACTACAGACCCTCTTAAAACCTCCTACGAGCAGTACTTC. Protein: CASTTDPLKTSYEQYF.